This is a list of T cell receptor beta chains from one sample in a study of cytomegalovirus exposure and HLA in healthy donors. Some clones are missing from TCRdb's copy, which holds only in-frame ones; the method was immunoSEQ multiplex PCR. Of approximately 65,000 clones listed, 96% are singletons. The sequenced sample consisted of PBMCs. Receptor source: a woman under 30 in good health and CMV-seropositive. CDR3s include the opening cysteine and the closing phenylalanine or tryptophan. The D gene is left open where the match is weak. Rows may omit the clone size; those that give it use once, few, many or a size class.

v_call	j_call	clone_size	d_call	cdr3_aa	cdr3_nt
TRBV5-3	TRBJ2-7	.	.	CARSPRTIRGRRSYEQYF	TGTGCCAGAAGCCCCCGCACCATCAGGGGAAGGCGATCCTACGAGCAGTACTTC
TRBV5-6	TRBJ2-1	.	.	CASSFQGNGEQFF	TGTGCCAGCAGCTTCCAGGGGAACGGCGAGCAGTTCTTC
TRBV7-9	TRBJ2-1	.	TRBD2	CASSKLAGAGGEQFF	TGTGCCAGCAGCAAACTAGCGGGAGCAGGAGGTGAGCAGTTCTTC
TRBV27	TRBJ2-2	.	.	CASSWGSPTGELFF	TGTGCCAGCAGTTGGGGCAGCCCCACCGGGGAGCTGTTTTTT
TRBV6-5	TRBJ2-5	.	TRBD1	CASQFDRGKTQYF	TGTGCCAGCCAGTTCGACAGGGGGAAGACCCAGTACTTC
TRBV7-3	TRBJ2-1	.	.	CASSLYGPGAGLYNEQFF	TGTGCCAGCAGCTTATACGGCCCAGGGGCAGGCCTCTACAATGAGCAGTTCTTC
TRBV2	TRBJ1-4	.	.	CARGLGEKLFF	TGTGCCAGAGGACTGGGGGAAAAACTGTTTTTT
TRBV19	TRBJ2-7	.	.	CASSIPDRLPDEQYF	TGTGCCAGTAGTATCCCCGACAGGCTCCCCGACGAGCAGTACTTC
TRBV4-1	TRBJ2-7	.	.	CASSPGMAYEQYF	TGCGCCAGCAGCCCAGGGATGGCCTACGAGCAGTACTTC
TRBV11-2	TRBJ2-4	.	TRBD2	CASSLRLREGAKNIQYF	TGTGCCAGCAGCTTACGCTTGCGGGAGGGGGCCAAAAACATTCAGTACTTC
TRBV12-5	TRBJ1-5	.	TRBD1	CASGPDGTVGQPQHF	TGTGCTAGTGGTCCAGACGGGACAGTGGGGCAGCCCCAGCATTTT
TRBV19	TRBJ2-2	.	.	CASTPFGVPKGGELFF	TGTGCCAGTACACCGTTCGGGGTCCCTAAGGGCGGGGAGCTGTTTTTT
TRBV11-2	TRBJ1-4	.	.	CASSLGSGLDEKLFF	TGTGCCAGCAGCTTAGGGTCAGGGTTGGATGAAAAACTGTTTTTT
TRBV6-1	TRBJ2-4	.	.	CASSEGGFIAKNIQYF	TGTGCCAGCAGTGAGGGAGGCTTCATAGCCAAAAACATTCAGTACTTC
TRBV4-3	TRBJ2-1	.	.	CASSQDNKQFF	TGCGCCAGCAGCCAAGATAACAAGCAGTTCTTC
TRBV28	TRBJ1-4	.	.	CASSSIYSSPKLFF	TGTGCCAGCAGTTCGATCTACAGTTCTCCTAAACTGTTTTTT
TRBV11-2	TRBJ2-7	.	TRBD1	CASSTIQGAVYEQYF	TGTGCCAGCAGCACCATACAGGGGGCGGTCTACGAGCAGTACTTC
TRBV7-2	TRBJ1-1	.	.	CASSFQGKGTEAFF	TGTGCCAGCAGCTTCCAGGGTAAGGGGACTGAAGCTTTCTTT
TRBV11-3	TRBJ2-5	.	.	CASSSGGELETQYF	TGTGCCAGCAGCTCCGGCGGGGAATTAGAGACCCAGTACTTC
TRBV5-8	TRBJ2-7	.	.	CASSYGGQLLYEQYF	TGTGCCAGCAGCTACGGGGGGCAACTCCTCTACGAGCAGTACTTC
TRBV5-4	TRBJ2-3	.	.	CASSSRGVTDTQYF	TGTGCCAGCAGCTCCAGGGGAGTCACAGATACGCAGTATTTT
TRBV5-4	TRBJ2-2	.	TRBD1	CASSSTGTGTAGELFF	TGTGCCAGCAGCTCTACCGGGACAGGGACGGCCGGGGAGCTGTTTTTT
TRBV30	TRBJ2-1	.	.	CAWSPRQLYNEQFF	TGTGCCTGGAGTCCGAGACAGCTATACAATGAGCAGTTCTTC
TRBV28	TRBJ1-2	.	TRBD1	CATGSFQGDYGYTF	TGTGCCACCGGTTCATTCCAGGGGGACTATGGCTACACCTTC
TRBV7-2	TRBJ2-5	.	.	CASSLEGLIETQYF	TGTGCCAGCAGCTTAGAGGGACTTATAGAGACCCAGTACTTC
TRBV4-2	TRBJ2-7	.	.	CASSQDLRGTYEQYF	TGTGCCAGCAGCCAAGATTTGCGCGGAACCTACGAGCAGTACTTC
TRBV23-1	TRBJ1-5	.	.	CASSPDRTSNQPQHF	TGCGCCAGCAGCCCTGACAGAACAAGCAATCAGCCCCAGCATTTT
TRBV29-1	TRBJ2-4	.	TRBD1	CSVRQGAAKNIQYF	TGCAGCGTTAGACAGGGGGCCGCCAAAAACATTCAGTACTTC
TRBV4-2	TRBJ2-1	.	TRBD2	CASSHLAGNEQFF	TGTGCCAGCAGCCACCTAGCGGGAAATGAGCAGTTCTTC
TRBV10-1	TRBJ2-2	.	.	CASSENAAGLNTGELFF	TGCGCCAGCAGTGAGAATGCGGCGGGGCTCAACACCGGGGAGCTGTTTTTT
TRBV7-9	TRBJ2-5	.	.	CASSLVVGEETQYF	TGTGCCAGCAGCTTAGTTGTCGGAGAAGAGACCCAGTACTTC
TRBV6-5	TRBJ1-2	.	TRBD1	CASSSTGETYGYTF	TGTGCCAGCAGTTCAACAGGGGAGACCTATGGCTACACCTTC
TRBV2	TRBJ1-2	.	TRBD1	CASTSTGDGYTF	TGTGCCAGCACCTCAACAGGGGATGGCTACACCTTC
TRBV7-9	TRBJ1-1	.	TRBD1	CASSMPTGVNTEAFF	TGTGCCAGCAGCATGCCGACAGGGGTGAACACTGAAGCTTTCTTT
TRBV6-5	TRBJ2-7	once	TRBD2	CASSRGLAGNEQYF	TGTGCCAGCAGCCGCGGACTAGCCGGCAACGAGCAGTACTTC
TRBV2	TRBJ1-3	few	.	CASCQGLGNTIYF	TGTGCCAGCTGTCAGGGGTTAGGAAACACCATATATTTT
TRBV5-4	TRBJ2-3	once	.	CASSLDRVTQYF	TGTGCCAGCAGCTTGGACAGGGTTACGCAGTATTTT
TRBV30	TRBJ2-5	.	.	CAWETVQETQYF	TGTGCCTGGGAGACAGTCCAAGAGACCCAGTACTTC
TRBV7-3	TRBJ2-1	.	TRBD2	CASSSTTSGKNNEQFF	TGTGCCAGCAGCTCAACGACTAGCGGGAAAAACAATGAGCAGTTCTTC
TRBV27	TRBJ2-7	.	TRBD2	CASSLSSGDFYEQYF	TGTGCCAGCAGTTTATCTAGCGGGGACTTCTACGAGCAGTACTTC